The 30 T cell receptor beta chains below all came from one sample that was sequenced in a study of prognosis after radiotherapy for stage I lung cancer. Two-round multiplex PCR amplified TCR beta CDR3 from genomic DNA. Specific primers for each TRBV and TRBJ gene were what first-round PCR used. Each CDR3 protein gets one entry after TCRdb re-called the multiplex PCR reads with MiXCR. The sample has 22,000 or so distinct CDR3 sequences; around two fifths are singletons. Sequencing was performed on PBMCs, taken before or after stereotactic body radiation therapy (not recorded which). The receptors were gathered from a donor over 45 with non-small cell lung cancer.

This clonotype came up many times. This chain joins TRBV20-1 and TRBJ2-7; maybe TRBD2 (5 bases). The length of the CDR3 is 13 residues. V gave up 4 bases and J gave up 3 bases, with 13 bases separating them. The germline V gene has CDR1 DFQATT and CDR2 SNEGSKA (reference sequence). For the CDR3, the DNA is TGCAGTGCTACGAGGGCGGCTGACTACGAGCAGTACTTC. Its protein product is CSATRAADYEQYF.

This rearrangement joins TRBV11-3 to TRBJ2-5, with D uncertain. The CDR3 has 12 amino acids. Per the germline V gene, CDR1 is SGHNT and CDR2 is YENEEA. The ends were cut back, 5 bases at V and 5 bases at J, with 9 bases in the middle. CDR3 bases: TGTGCCAGCAGCCCAGCGAGGGAGACCCAGTACTTC. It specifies CASSPARETQYF.

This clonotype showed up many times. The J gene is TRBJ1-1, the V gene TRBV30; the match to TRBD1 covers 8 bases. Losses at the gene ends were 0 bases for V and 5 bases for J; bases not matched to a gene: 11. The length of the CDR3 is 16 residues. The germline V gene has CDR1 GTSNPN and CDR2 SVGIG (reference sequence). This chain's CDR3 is CAWSVRLGTGGTEAFF. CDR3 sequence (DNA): TGTGCCTGGAGTGTAAGATTAGGGACAGGAGGAACTGAAGCTTTCTTT.

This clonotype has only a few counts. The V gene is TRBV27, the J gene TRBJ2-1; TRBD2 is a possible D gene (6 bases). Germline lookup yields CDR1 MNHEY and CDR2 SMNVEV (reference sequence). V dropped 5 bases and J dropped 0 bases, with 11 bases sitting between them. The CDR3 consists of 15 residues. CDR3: CASSQDYDSYNEQFF. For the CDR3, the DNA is TGTGCCAGCAGTCAGGACTATGACTCCTACAATGAGCAGTTCTTC.

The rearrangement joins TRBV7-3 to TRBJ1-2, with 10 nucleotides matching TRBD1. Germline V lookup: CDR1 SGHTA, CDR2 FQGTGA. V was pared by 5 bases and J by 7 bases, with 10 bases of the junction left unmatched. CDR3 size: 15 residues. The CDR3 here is CASSRDRGLVRGYTF. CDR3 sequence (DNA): TGTGCCAGCAGCCGGGACAGGGGTTTGGTGCGTGGCTACACCTTC.

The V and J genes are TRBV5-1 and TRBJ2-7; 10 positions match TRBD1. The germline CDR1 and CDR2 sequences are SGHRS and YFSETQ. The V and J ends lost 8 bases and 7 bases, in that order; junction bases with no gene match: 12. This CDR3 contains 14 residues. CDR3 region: CASSPGTGEDEQYF. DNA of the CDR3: TGCGCCAGTAGCCCTGGGACAGGGGAGGATGAGCAGTACTTC.

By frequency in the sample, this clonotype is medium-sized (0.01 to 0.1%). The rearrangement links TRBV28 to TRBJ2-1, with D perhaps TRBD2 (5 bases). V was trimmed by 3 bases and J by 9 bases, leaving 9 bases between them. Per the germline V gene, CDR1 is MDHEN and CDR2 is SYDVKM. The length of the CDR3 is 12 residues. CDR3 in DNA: TGTGCCAGCAGTTTGGCTGCGGGTGAGCAGTTCTTC. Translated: CASSLAAGEQFF.

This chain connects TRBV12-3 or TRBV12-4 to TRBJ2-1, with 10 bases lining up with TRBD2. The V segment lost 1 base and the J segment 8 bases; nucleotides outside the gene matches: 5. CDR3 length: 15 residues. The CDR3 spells CASSLVVAGGYEQFF. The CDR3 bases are TGTGCCAGCAGTTTAGTAGTAGCGGGAGGATATGAGCAGTTCTTC.

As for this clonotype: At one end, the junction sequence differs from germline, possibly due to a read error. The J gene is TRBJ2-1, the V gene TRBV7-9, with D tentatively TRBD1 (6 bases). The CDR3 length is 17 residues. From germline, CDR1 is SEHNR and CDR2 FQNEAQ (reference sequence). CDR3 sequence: CASSLENRVLGINEQFF. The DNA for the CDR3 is TGTGCCAGCAGCTTAGAAAACAGGGTATTAGGGATCAATGAACAGTTCTTC.

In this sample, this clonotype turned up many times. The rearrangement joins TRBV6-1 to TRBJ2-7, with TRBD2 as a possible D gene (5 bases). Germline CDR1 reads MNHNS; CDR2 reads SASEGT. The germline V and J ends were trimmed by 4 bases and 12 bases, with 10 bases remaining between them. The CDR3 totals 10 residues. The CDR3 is CASSAAEGYF. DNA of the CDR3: TGTGCCAGCAGTGCGGCCGAGGGGTACTTC.

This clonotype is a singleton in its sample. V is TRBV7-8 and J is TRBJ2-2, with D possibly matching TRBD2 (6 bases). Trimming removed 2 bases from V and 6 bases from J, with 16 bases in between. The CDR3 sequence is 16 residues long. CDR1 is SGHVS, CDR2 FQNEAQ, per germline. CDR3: CASSLCVLAISGELFF. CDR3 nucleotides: TGTGCCAGCAGCTTATGTGTACTAGCTATCTCCGGGGAGCTGTTTTTT. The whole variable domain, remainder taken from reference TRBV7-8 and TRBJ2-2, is GAGVSQSPRYKVAKRGQDVALRCDPISGHVSLFWYQQALGQGPEFLTYFQNEAQLDKSGLPSDRFFAERPEGSVSTLKIQRTQQEDSAVYLCASSLCVLAISGELFFGEGSRLTVL.

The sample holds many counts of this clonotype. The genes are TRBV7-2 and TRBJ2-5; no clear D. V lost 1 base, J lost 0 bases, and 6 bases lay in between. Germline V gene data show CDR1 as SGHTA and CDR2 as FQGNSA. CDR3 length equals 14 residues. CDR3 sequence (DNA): TGTGCCAGCAGCTTAGATCGCAACCAAGAGACCCAGTACTTC. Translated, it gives CASSLDRNQETQYF.

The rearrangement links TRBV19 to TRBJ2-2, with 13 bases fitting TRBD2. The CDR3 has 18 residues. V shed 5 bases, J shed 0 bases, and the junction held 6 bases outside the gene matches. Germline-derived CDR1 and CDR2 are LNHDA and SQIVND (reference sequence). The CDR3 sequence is CASSPPGLAGPNTGELFF. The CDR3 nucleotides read TGTGCCAGTAGTCCCCCGGGACTAGCGGGACCGAACACCGGGGAGCTGTTTTTT.

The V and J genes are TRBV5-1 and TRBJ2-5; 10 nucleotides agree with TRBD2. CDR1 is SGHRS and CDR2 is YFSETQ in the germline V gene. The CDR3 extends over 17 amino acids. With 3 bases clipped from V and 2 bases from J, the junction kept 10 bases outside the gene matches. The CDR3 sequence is CASSSSASSGRQETQYF. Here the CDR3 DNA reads TGCGCCAGCAGCTCCTCGGCGTCTAGCGGGAGACAAGAGACCCAGTACTTC.

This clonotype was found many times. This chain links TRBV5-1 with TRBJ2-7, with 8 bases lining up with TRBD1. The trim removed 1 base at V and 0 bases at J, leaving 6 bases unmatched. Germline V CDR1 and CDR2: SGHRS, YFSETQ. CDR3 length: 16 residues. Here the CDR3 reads CASSLTPGQASYEQYF. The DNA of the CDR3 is TGCGCCAGCAGCTTGACACCGGGACAGGCCTCCTACGAGCAGTACTTC.

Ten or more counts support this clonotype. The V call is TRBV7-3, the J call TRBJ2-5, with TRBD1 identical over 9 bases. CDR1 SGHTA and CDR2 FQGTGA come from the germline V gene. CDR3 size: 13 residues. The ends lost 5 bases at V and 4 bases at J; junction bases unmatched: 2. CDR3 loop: CASSMTGGETQYF. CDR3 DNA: TGTGCCAGCAGCATGACAGGGGGAGAGACCCAGTACTTC.

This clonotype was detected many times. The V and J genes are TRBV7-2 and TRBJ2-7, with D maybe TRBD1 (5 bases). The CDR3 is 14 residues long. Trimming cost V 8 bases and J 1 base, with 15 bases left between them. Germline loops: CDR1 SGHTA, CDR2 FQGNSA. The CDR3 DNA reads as TGTGCCAGCTGTAGGGGCTACAGATCCTACGAGCAGTACTTC. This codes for CASCRGYRSYEQYF.

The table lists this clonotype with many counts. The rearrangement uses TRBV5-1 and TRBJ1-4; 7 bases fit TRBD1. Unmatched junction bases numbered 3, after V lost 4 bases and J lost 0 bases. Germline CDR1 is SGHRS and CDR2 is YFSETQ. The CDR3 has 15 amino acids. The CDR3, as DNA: TGCGCCAGCAGCGGGGACAGTGCAACTAATGAAAAACTGTTTTTT. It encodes CASSGDSATNEKLFF.

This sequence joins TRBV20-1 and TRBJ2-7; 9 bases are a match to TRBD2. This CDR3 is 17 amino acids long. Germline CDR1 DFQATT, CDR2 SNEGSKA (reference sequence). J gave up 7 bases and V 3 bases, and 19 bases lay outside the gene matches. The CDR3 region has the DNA TGCAGTGCTAGGGATCCCCTAGCGGGATCCGACTCTACGGAGCAGTACTTC. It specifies CSARDPLAGSDSTEQYF.

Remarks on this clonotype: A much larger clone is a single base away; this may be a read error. The CDR3 region is CASIRDNQPQHF. Written as DNA, the CDR3 is TGTGCCAGCATCAGGGACAATCAGCCCCAGCATTTT. The chain links TRBV7-9 to TRBJ1-5; weak D call: TRBD1 (5 bases). The V end was cut by 7 bases, the J end by 3 bases, with 7 bases between. Per the germline V gene, CDR1 is SEHNR and CDR2 is FQNEAQ (reference sequence). The length of the CDR3 is 12 residues.

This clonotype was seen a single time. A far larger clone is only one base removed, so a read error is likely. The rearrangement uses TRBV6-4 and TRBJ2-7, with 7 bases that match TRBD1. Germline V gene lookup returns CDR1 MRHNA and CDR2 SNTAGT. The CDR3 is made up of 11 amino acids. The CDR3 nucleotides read TGTTCCAGCGGACAGGCCTACGAGCAGTACTTC. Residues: CSSGQAYEQYF.

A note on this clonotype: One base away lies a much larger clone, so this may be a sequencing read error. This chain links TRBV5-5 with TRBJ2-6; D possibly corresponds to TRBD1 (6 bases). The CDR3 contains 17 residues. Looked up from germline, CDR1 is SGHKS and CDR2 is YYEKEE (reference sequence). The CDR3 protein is CASSKTGHFSVANVLTF. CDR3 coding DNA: TGTGCCAGCAGCAAGACAGGACATTTCTCTGTGGCCAACGTCCTGACTTTC.

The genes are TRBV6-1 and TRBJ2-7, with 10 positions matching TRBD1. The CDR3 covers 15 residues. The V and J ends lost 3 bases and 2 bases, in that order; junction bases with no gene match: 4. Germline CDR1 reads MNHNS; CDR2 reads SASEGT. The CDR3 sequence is CASSEWTGGTYEQYF. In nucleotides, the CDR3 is TGTGCCAGCAGTGAGTGGACAGGGGGTACCTACGAGCAGTACTTC.

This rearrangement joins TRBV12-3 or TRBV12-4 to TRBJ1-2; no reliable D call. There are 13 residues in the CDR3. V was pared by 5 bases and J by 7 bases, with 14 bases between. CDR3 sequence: CASSETAGRGYTF. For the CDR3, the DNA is TGTGCCAGCAGTGAAACAGCAGGACGTGGCTACACCTTC.

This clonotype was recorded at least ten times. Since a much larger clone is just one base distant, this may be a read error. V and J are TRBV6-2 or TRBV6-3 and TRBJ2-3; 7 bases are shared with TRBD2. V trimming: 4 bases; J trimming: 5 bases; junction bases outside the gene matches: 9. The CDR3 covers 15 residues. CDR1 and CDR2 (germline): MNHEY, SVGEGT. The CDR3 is CASSSVRGSRDTQYF. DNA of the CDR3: TGTGCCAGCAGTTCGGTGCGGGGGAGCCGAGATACGCAGTATTTT.

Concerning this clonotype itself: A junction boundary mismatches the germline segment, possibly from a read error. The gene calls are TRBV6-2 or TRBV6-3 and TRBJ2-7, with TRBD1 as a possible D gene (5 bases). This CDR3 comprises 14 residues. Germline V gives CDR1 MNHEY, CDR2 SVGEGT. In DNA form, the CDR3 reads TGTGCCATCAGTGCGACAGTAGAATCCTACGAGCAGTACTTC. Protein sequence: CAISATVESYEQYF.

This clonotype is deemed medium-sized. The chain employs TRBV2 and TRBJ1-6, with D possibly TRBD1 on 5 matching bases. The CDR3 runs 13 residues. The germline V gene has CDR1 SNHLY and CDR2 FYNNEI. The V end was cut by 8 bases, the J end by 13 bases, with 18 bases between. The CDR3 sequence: CASGKWAGHPLHF. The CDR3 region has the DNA TGTGCCAGCGGAAAGTGGGCTGGACACCCCCTCCACTTT.

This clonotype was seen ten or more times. CDR3 sequence reads: CASSLAGTAVGDNIQYF. As DNA, the CDR3 is TGTGCCAGCAGCTTAGCCGGGACCGCCGTCGGAGATAACATTCAGTACTTC. The J gene is TRBJ2-4, the V gene TRBV7-9; D is perhaps TRBD1 or TRBD2 (5 bases each). Germline lookup yields CDR1 SEHNR and CDR2 FQNEAQ (reference sequence). The CDR3 is 17 amino acids. Trimming removed 0 bases at V and 7 bases at J, with 19 bases between.

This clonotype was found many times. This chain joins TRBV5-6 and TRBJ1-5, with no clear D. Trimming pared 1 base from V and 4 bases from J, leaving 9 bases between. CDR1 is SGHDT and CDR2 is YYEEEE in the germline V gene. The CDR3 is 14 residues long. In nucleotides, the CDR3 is TGTGCCAGCAGCTTGTTAGTTGGGAATCAGCCCCAGCATTTT. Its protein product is CASSLLVGNQPQHF.

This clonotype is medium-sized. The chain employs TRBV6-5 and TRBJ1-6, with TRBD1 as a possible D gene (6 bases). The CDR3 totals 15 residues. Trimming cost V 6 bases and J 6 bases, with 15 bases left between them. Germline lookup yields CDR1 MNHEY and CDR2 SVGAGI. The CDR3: CASRGTRLLNSPLHF. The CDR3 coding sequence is TGTGCCAGCAGAGGGACACGACTTCTTAATTCACCCCTCCACTTT.